The source of this T cell receptor (beta chain) is a study of blood T cell repertoires in COVID-19. Study summary: The study drew acute and convalescent COVID-19 samples from the United States, Italy and Spain. The analysed material was cDNA or gDNA that came from T cells, B-cell-depleted T cells, or PBMCs.

Germline values: CDR1 WSHSY, CDR2 SAAADI. The CDR3 totals 13 residues. The J segment lost 6 bases and the V segment lost 6 bases, leaving 3 bases of the junction unmatched. Authors' methods: How many nucleated cells were present was estimated from reference gene primer amplification. TCRdb's table, derived via immunoSEQ multiplex PCR, lists solely in-frame clones and lacks some. From that table come the V and J calls and clone size; the DNA was used to work out D and trimming. The table includes about 38,000 clones, 70% to 90% detected once. One Seattle source followed patients from active infection through their disease course.

Material: peripheral blood. V gene TRBV10-2 combines with J gene TRBJ2-2, with TRBD1 identical over 8 bases. This TCR came from a man in his 60s with COVID-19, enrolled during active disease. CDR3 region: CASRWTGPGELFF. DNA for the CDR3: TGCGCCAGCAGATGGACAGGGCCCGGGGAGCTGTTTTTT.